One T cell receptor (beta chain) is described in this entry. CDR3 length: 13 amino acids. V lost 6 bases and J lost 6, with 13 bases in between. Per the germline V gene, CDR1 is MNHEY and CDR2 is SVGAGI. TCRdb keeps only in-frame clones here, not all; method: immunoSEQ multiplex PCR. The table has 100,000 to 150,000 clones, roughly 87% seen once. The data were taken from a study of blood T cell repertoires in COVID-19. The receptor's source is a human donor in a cohort sampled during active COVID-19. The rearrangement joins TRBV6-5 to TRBJ2-3; D may be TRBD1 (5 bases). The specimen sequenced was peripheral blood. DNA for the CDR3: TGTGCCAGCAGGCGTGGGGCCGGGGATACGCAGTATTTT. Translating it yields CASRRGAGDTQYF.